The next 10 T cell receptor beta chains were all read from a single sample in a study of blood T cell repertoires in COVID-19. The repertoire was sequenced with immunoSEQ multiplex PCR; TCRdb's copy has only in-frame clones and lacks some. Of about 230,000 clones in the sample, over 80% were seen once. The specimen was peripheral blood. These receptors were taken from a man between 40 and 49 years old with acute or convalescent COVID-19.

J is TRBJ1-5 and V is TRBV2; D gene uncertain. Germline V gene sequence: CDR1 SNHLY, CDR2 FYNNEI. The CDR3 sequence is 14 residues long. Trimming took 6 bases from V and 6 from J, leaving 15 bases between them. This chain's CDR3 is CASRLDWKGQPQHF. CDR3 bases: TGTGCCAGCAGGTTGGACTGGAAGGGTCAGCCCCAGCATTTT.

CDR3 in DNA: TGTGCCAGCAGTTTGGTAGGAGTCGGCACTGAAGCTTTCTTT. Its translation: CASSLVGVGTEAFF. The chain links TRBV6-5 to TRBJ1-1, with D hard to call. V was trimmed by 4 bases and J by 4 bases, leaving 13 bases between them. CDR1 is MNHEY, CDR2 SVGAGI, per germline. This CDR3 contains 14 residues.

The rearrangement uses TRBV19 and TRBJ2-3, with a possible D match to TRBD2 (5 bases). The CDR3 runs to 13 residues. Trimming removed 1 base from V and 8 bases from J, with 10 bases in between. Germline V lookup: CDR1 LNHDA, CDR2 SQIVND (reference sequence). CDR3 loop: CASSIGEGTTQYF. For the CDR3, the DNA is TGTGCCAGTAGTATAGGTGAGGGTACTACGCAGTATTTT.

V gene TRBV11-2 combines with J gene TRBJ2-1, with 9 bases matching TRBD2. CDR3 length equals 16 residues. The V gene end was trimmed by 2 bases and the J gene end by 0 bases; junction bases not matched to a gene: 2. Germline CDR1 SGHAT, CDR2 FQNNGV. Written as DNA, the CDR3 is TGTGCCAGCAGCTTACATAGCGGGAGCTCCTACAATGAGCAGTTCTTC. Translated: CASSLHSGSSYNEQFF. Supplemented by reference TRBV11-2 and TRBJ2-1, the full variable domain reads EAGVAQSPRYKIIEKRQSVAFWCNPISGHATLYWYQQILGQGPKLLIQFQNNGVVDDSQLPKDRFSAERLKGVDSTLKIQPAKLEDSAVYLCASSLHSGSSYNEQFFGPGTRLTVL.

The J gene is TRBJ2-1, the V gene TRBV7-9, with a possible D match to TRBD2 (6 bases). The CDR3 has 16 residues. V lost 5 bases, J lost 0 bases, and 14 bases lay in between. Germline assignment: CDR1 SEHNR and CDR2 FQNEAQ (reference sequence). The CDR3 protein is CASSPRLGSSYNEQFF. In DNA form, the CDR3 reads TGTGCCAGCAGCCCCCGACTAGGGAGCTCCTACAATGAGCAGTTCTTC.

This clone occurred a few times. The rearrangement links TRBV21-1 to TRBJ1-5. TRBV21-1 is an annotated pseudogene. The CDR3 sequence is 12 residues long. The CDR3 here is CASRYSNQPQHF. The CDR3 DNA reads as TGTGCCAGCAGGTATAGCAATCAGCCCCAGCATTTT.

Only a few counts were recorded for this clone. The junction differs from germline at one of its ends, possibly a read error. V gene TRBV4-3 combines with J gene TRBJ2-3, with a tentative D call TRBD1 (5 bases). Germline CDR1 is LGHNA and CDR2 is YSLEER. The CDR3 has 15 residues. This CDR3 is CASSKEDTSTDTQYF. CDR3 in DNA: TGCGCCAGCAGCAAAGAGGACACCAGCACAGATACGCAGTATTTT.

The chain employs TRBV5-5 and TRBJ1-1; D possibly corresponds to TRBD1 (6 bases). The CDR3 runs to 11 residues. V was trimmed by 3 bases and J by 9 bases, leaving 9 bases between them. Germline CDR1 and CDR2: SGHKS and YYEKEE (reference sequence). CDR3 sequence reads: CASSSTGKAFF. The CDR3 nucleotides are TGTGCCAGCAGCTCAACAGGGAAAGCTTTCTTT.

The CDR3 spells CASSVLPIGVSSEAFF. The CDR3 nucleotides are TGTGCCAGCAGCGTACTCCCCATAGGGGTAAGTTCGGAAGCTTTCTTT. V usage is TRBV7-3 and J usage is TRBJ1-1; a weak D match, TRBD1 (5 bases). The CDR3 runs to 16 residues. Trimming took 5 bases from V and 8 from J, leaving 24 bases between them. CDR1 SGHTA and CDR2 FQGTGA come from the germline V gene. The variable domain in full, completed from reference TRBV7-3 and TRBJ1-1, reads GAGVSQTPSNKVTEKGKYVELRCDPISGHTALYWYRQSLGQGPEFLIYFQGTGAADDSGLPNDRFFAVRPEGSVSTLKIQRTERGDSAVYLCASSVLPIGVSSEAFFGQGTRLTVV.

The rearrangement uses TRBV6-5 and TRBJ1-6; TRBD1 agrees at 9 bases. CDR3 length equals 14 residues. Germline loops: CDR1 MNHEY, CDR2 SVGAGI. J lost 11 bases, V lost 5 bases, and 7 bases had no gene match. The CDR3 sequence is CASSTGGGRTPLHF. Written as DNA, the CDR3 is TGTGCCAGCAGTACAGGGGGCGGTAGGACACCCCTCCACTTT.